This is a list of T cell receptor beta chains from one sample in a study of blood T cell repertoires in COVID-19. The table came from immunoSEQ multiplex PCR; TCRdb's copy has only in-frame clones and leaves some out. In the table there are some 290,000 clones, over 65% of which are singletons. The sample taken for sequencing was peripheral blood. These receptors all come from a man aged 55 to 70 who had recovered from COVID-19. CDR3s include the opening cysteine and the closing phenylalanine or tryptophan. The order of the fields is clone size, CDR3 length, V gene, D gene, J gene, CDR3 DNA, CDR3 protein. D genes are given only for firm matches. The size field is filled for only some rows; it gives once, few, many or a size class.

NA,17,TRBV2,TRBD2,TRBJ2-5,TGTGCCAGCAGTGCCAGGGCGGTGACTAGCGGGGGACAGACCCAGTACTTC,CASSARAVTSGGQTQYF
NA,13,TRBV29-1,NA,TRBJ2-1,TGCAGCGTTGCGTTTTCCCCCCACAATGAGCAGTTCTTC,CSVAFSPHNEQFF
NA,15,TRBV3-1/TRBV3-2,NA,TRBJ2-2,TGTGCCAGCAGCCAGTACGGGACAGCGGGCGGGGAGCTGTTTTTT,CASSQYGTAGGELFF
NA,15,TRBV27,TRBD1,TRBJ1-5,TGTGCCAGTAAAAACTCAGGGCAGGGGGCACAGCCCCAGCATTTT,CASKNSGQGAQPQHF
few,13,TRBV24-1,NA,TRBJ1-1,TGTGCCACCAGTGACACGTTAGTGTATGAAGCTTTCTTT,CATSDTLVYEAFF
few,13,TRBV12-3/TRBV12-4,NA,TRBJ1-5,TGTGCCAGCAGTCCACAGGGAGAGCAGCCCCAGCATTTT,CASSPQGEQPQHF
once,14,TRBV10-1,NA,TRBJ2-3,TGCGCCAGCAGTGAGTCTTTTCAGGGAGATACGCAGTATTTT,CASSESFQGDTQYF
NA,13,TRBV18,NA,TRBJ1-5,TGTGCCAGCTCACCTAGGGGCGGTCAGCCCCAGCATTTT,CASSPRGGQPQHF
few,15,TRBV11-2,NA,TRBJ1-6,TGTGCCAGCAGCAAGGACAGATCTCAACATTCACCCCTCCACTTT,CASSKDRSQHSPLHF
few,13,TRBV5-1,NA,TRBJ2-2,TGCGCCAGCAGCTGGCCGGGACAAGGGGAGCTGTTTTTT,CASSWPGQGELFF
NA,13,TRBV4-1,NA,TRBJ1-4,TGCGCCAGCAGCCAAGTCCAGGCTGAAAAACTGTTTTTT,CASSQVQAEKLFF
NA,15,TRBV11-2,TRBD2,TRBJ2-3,TGTGCCAGCAGATCTCCCGGGACTAGCGGGATTACGCAGTATTTT,CASRSPGTSGITQYF
NA,13,TRBV3-1/TRBV3-2,NA,TRBJ1-5,TGTGCCAGCAGCCAAGGACAGGATCAGCCCCAGCATTTT,CASSQGQDQPQHF
NA,12,TRBV3-1/TRBV3-2,NA,TRBJ1-1,TGTGCCAGCAGAGTCAGCGGGACTGAAGCTTTCTTT,CASRVSGTEAFF
NA,16,TRBV3-1/TRBV3-2,NA,TRBJ2-5,TGTGCCAGCAGCCAAGGTAGTGGGGGCTACCAAGAGACCCAGTACTTC,CASSQGSGGYQETQYF
NA,13,TRBV28,NA,TRBJ2-5,TGTGCCAGCAGTTTGGCAGGGGCCGAGACCCAGTACTTC,CASSLAGAETQYF
NA,13,TRBV6-2/TRBV6-3,NA,TRBJ2-7,TGTGCCAGCAGTTACGAATCGAGGACTGAGCTTTACTTC,CASSYESRTELYF
once,17,TRBV9,TRBD1,TRBJ2-2,TGTGCCAGCAGCGCCCCGGGCCGGGACAGGGACACCGGGGAGCTGTTTTTT,CASSAPGRDRDTGELFF
NA,16,TRBV5-1,NA,TRBJ2-2,TGCGCCAGCGGACTGATCGGGAGCCCGAACACCGGGGAGCTGTTTTTT,CASGLIGSPNTGELFF
few,15,TRBV2,NA,TRBJ1-4,TGTGCCAGCAGAGCAACAGCAACAACTAATGAAAAACTGTTTTTT,CASRATATTNEKLFF
NA,14,TRBV18,NA,TRBJ1-2,TGTGCCAGCTCACCTGGACTTGGGATTGGGGGCTACACCTTC,CASSPGLGIGGYTF
NA,15,TRBV19,NA,TRBJ1-5,TGTGCCAGTAGTGCCTCCGGGAGCCGCAATCAGCCCCAGCATTTT,CASSASGSRNQPQHF
NA,17,TRBV11-3,NA,TRBJ2-2,TGTGCCAGCAGCTTAGGAGTGGGGGCCCCTACCACCGGGGAGCTGTTTTTT,CASSLGVGAPTTGELFF
NA,14,TRBV29-1,NA,TRBJ1-4,TGCAGCGTGAGGCAGGGGCTACCTAATGAAAAACTGTTTTTT,CSVRQGLPNEKLFF
few,14,TRBV4-1,TRBD1,TRBJ1-1,TGCGCCAGCAGCAAGGGACAGGGGTACACTGAAGCTTTCTTT,CASSKGQGYTEAFF
NA,12,TRBV20-1,TRBD1,TRBJ1-5,TGCAGTGCTAGTGACAGGGTTCAGCCCCAGCATTTT,CSASDRVQPQHF
NA,15,TRBV11-2,NA,TRBJ2-5,TGTGCCAGCAGCTCAGCAGGGACAAGACAAGAGACCCAGTACTTC,CASSSAGTRQETQYF
NA,16,TRBV5-5,TRBD2,TRBJ2-1,TGTGCCAGCAGCTTGGCCTGGACTAGCGGTTACAATGAGCAGTTCTTC,CASSLAWTSGYNEQFF